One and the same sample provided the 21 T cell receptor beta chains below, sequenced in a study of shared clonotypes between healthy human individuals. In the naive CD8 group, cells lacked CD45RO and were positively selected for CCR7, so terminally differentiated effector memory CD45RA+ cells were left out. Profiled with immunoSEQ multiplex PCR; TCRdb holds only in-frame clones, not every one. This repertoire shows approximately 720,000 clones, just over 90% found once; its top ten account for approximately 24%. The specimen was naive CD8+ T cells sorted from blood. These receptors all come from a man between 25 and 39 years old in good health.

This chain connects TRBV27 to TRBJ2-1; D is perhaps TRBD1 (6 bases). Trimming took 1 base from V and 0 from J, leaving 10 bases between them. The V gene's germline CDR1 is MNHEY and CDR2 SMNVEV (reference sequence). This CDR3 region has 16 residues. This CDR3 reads CASSLLGTNSYNEQFF. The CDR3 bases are TGTGCCAGCAGTTTATTAGGGACAAACTCCTACAATGAGCAGTTCTTC.

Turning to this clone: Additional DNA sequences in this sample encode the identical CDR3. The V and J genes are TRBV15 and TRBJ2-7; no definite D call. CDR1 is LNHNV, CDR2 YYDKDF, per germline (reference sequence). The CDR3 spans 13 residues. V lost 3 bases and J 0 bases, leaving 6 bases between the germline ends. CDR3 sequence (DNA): TGTGCCACCAGCAGCGGTAACTCCTACGAGCAGTACTTC. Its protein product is CATSSGNSYEQYF.

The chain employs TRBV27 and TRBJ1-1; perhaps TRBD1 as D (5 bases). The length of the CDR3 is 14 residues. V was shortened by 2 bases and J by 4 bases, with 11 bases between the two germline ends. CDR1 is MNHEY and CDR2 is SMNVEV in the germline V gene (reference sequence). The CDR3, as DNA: TGTGCCAGCAGTTTAGGGGCCTACGGCACTGAAGCTTTCTTT. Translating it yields CASSLGAYGTEAFF.

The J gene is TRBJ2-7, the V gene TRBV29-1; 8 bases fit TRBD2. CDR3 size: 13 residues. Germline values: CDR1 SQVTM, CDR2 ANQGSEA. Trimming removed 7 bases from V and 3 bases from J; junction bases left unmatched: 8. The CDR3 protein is CSAFSGVGYEQYF. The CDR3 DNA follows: TGCAGCGCCTTTAGCGGGGTGGGCTACGAGCAGTACTTC.

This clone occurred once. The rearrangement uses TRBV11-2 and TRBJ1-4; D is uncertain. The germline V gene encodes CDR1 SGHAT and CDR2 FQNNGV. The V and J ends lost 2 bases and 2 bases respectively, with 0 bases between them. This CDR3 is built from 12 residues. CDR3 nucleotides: TGTGCCAGCAGCTTAACTAATGAAAAACTGTTTTTT. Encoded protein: CASSLTNEKLFF.

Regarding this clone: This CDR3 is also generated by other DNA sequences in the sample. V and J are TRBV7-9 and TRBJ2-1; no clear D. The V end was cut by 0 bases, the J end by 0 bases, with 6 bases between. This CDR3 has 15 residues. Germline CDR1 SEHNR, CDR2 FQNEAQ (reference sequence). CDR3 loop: CASSLAPSSYNEQFF. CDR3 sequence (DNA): TGTGCCAGCAGCTTAGCTCCCAGCTCCTACAATGAGCAGTTCTTC.

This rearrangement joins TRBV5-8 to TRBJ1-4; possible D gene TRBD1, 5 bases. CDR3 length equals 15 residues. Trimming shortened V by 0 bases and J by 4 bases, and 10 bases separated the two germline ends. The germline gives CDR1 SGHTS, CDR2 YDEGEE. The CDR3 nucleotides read TGTGCCAGCAGCTTGGATGAAGGGGTTAATGAAAAACTGTTTTTT. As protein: CASSLDEGVNEKLFF.

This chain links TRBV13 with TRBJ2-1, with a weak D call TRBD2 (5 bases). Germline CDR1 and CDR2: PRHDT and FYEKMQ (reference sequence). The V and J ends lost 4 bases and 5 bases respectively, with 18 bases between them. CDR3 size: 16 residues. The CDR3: CASSSPGREPNNEQFF. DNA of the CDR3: TGTGCCAGCAGCTCTCCCGGACGGGAACCCAACAATGAGCAGTTCTTC. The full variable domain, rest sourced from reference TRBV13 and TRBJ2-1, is AAGVIQSPRHLIKEKRETATLKCYPIPRHDTVYWYQQGPGQDPQFLISFYEKMQSDKGSIPDRFSAQQFSDYHSELNMSSLELGDSALYFCASSSPGREPNNEQFFGPGTRLTVL.

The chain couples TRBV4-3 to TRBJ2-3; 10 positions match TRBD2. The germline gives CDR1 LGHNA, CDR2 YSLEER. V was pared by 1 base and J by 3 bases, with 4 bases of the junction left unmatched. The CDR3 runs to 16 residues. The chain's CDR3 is CASSQGSGRVTDTQYF. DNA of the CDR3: TGCGCCAGCAGCCAAGGGAGCGGGAGGGTAACAGATACGCAGTATTTT.

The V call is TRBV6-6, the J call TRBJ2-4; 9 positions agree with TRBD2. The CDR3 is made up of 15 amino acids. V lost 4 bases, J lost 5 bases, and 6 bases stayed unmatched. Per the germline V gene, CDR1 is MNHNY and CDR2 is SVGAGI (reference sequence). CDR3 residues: CASSWVAGEENIQYF. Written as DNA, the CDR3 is TGTGCCAGCAGTTGGGTAGCGGGAGAGGAAAACATTCAGTACTTC.

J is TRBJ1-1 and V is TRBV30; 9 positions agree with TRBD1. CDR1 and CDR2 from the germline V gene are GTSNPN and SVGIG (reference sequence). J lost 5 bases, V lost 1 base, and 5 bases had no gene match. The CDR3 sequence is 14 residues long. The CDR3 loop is CAWSAGTGLTEAFF. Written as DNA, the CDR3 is TGTGCCTGGAGTGCCGGGACAGGGTTGACTGAAGCTTTCTTT.

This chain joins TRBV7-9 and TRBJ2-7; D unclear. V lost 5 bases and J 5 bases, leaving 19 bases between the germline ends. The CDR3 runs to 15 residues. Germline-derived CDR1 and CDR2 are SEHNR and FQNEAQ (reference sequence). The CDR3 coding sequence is TGTGCCAGCAGCCCCAAGGGTAGCCAAATCCACGAGCAGTACTTC. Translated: CASSPKGSQIHEQYF.

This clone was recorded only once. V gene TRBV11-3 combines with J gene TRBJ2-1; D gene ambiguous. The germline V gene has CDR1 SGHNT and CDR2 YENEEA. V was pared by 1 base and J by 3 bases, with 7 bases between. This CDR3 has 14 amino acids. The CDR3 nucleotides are TGTGCCAGCAGCTTAGGACCTGTCTACAATGAGCAGTTCTTC. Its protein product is CASSLGPVYNEQFF.

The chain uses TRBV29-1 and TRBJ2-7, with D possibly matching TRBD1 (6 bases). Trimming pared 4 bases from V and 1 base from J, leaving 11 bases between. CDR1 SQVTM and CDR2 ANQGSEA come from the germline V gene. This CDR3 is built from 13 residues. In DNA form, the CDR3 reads TGCAGCGTTGGGACAGTTAATTCCTACGAGCAGTACTTC. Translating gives CSVGTVNSYEQYF.

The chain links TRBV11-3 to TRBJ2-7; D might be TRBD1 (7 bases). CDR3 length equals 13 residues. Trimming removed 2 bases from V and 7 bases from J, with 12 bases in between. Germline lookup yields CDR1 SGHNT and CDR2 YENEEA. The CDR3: CASSLRQGGEQYF. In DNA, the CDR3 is TGTGCCAGCAGCTTAAGACAGGGAGGTGAGCAGTACTTC.

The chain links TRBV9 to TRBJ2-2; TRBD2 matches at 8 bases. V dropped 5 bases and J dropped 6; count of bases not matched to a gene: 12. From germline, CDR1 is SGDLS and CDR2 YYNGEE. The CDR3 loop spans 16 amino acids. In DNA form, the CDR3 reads TGTGCCAGCAGACTAGGCCCGCGGGGGGTATCCGGGGAGCTGTTTTTT. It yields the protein CASRLGPRGVSGELFF.

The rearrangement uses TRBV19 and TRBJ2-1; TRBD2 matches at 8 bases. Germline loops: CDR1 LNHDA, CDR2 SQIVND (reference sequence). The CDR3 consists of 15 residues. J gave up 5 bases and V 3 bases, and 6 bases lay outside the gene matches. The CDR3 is CASSIIAGGNNEQFF. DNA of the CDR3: TGTGCCAGTAGTATCATCGCGGGAGGTAACAATGAGCAGTTCTTC.

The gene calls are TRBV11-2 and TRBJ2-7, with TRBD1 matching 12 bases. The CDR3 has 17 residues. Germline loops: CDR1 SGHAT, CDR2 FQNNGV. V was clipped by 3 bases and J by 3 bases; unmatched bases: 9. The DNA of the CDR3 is TGTGCCAGCAGCTTGGGGGGACAGGGGGCCCGGTTCTACGAGCAGTACTTC. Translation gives CASSLGGQGARFYEQYF.

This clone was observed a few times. CDR3 residues: CASSWDRADLYGYTF. The DNA of the CDR3 is TGTGCCAGCAGTTGGGACAGGGCGGACTTATATGGCTACACCTTC. The rearrangement links TRBV27 to TRBJ1-2, with 9 nucleotides matching TRBD1. The CDR3 is 15 residues long. Germline V lookup: CDR1 MNHEY, CDR2 SMNVEV (reference sequence). V lost 4 bases and J lost 5; bases outside the gene matches: 8.

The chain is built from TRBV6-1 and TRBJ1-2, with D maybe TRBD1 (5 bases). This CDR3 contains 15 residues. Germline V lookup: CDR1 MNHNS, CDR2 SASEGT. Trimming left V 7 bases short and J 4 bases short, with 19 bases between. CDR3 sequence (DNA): TGTGCCAGCACCCTATCCGGGGACTCTCCCTATGGCTACACCTTC. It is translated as CASTLSGDSPYGYTF.

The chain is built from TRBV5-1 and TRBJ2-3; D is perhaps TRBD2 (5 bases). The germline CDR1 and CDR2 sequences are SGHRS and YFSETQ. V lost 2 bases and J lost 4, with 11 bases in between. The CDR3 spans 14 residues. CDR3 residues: CASSFSYGADTQYF. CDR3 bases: TGCGCCAGCAGCTTTAGCTACGGGGCAGATACGCAGTATTTT.